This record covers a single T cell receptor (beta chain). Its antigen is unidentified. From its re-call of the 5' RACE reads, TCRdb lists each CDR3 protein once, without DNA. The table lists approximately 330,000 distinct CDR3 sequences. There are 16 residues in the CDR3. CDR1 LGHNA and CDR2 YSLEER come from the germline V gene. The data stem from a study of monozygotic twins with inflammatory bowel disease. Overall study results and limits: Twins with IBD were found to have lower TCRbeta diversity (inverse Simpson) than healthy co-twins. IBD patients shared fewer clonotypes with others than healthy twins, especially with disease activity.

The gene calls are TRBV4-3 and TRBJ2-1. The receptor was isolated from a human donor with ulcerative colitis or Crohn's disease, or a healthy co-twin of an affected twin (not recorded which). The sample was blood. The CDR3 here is CASSQDAAGLYNEQFF.